This passage covers 7 T cell receptor beta chains from one sample sequenced in a study of cytomegalovirus exposure and HLA in healthy donors. PCR primers comprised 60 Vbeta and 13 Jbeta primers. The protocol was immunoSEQ multiplex PCR, while the TCRdb copy is restricted to in-frame clones and leaves out a portion. The sample yields fewer than 200,000 clones, 60% to 80% seen once. Source material: PBMCs. The receptor source for this set is a woman aged 50 to 60 in good health and CMV-seropositive.

This clone was recorded once. At one end the junction does not follow the germline gene, possibly because of a read error. The DNA of the CDR3 is TGCAGCGTCGAAGGTAGCGGGAGGGCCCAGTTCGACGAGCAGTACTTC. It encodes CSVEGSGRAQFDEQYF. V gene TRBV29-1 combines with J gene TRBJ2-7, with 11 bases that match TRBD2. The CDR3 is 16 amino acids. Germline-derived CDR1 and CDR2 are SQVTM and ANQGSEA.

This chain uses TRBV5-6 with TRBJ1-2; weak D call: TRBD1 (5 bases). Trimming took 5 bases from V and 5 from J, leaving 16 bases between them. CDR1 SGHDT and CDR2 YYEEEE come from the germline V gene. The CDR3 loop spans 14 amino acids. CDR3 sequence: CASRSRDYVYGYTF. The CDR3 coding sequence is TGTGCCAGCAGATCCAGGGACTACGTTTATGGCTACACCTTC.

This clone was detected once. The gene calls are TRBV7-3 and TRBJ1-1; D might be TRBD1 (5 bases). V was cut by 1 base and J by 4 bases, with 10 bases left in between. CDR3 length: 14 residues. Germline assignment: CDR1 SGHTA and CDR2 FQGTGA. The CDR3 DNA is TGTGCCAGCAGCTTAAATACAGGTTTCACTGAAGCTTTCTTT. Encoded protein: CASSLNTGFTEAFF.

The chain is built from TRBV2 and TRBJ2-3; 9 bases agree with TRBD2. Germline assignment: CDR1 SNHLY and CDR2 FYNNEI. V lost 5 bases to trimming and J lost 2 bases; unmatched junction nucleotides: 5. CDR3 length: 15 amino acids. The CDR3: CASSLAGVVTDTQYF. CDR3 nucleotide sequence: TGTGCCAGCAGTTTAGCGGGAGTGGTCACAGATACGCAGTATTTT.

V gene TRBV2 combines with J gene TRBJ2-7; possible D gene TRBD2, 5 bases. With 4 bases removed from V and 4 bases from J, the gap between germline ends came to 14 bases. CDR3 length: 14 residues. The germline V gene has CDR1 SNHLY and CDR2 FYNNEI. Here the CDR3 DNA reads TGTGCCAGCAGTGTGGGAATACTAGGGTACGAGCAGTACTTC. This sequence encodes CASSVGILGYEQYF.

The DNA of the CDR3 is TGTGCCAGCAGCTCGGGACAGTTTAGCAATCAGCCCCAGCATTTT. This gives the protein CASSSGQFSNQPQHF. This chain joins TRBV5-6 and TRBJ1-5, with 7 bases aligning to TRBD1. This CDR3 has 15 residues. V lost 3 bases, J lost 0 bases, and 3 bases stayed unmatched. CDR1 is SGHDT and CDR2 is YYEEEE in the germline V gene.

The gene calls are TRBV20-1 and TRBJ2-1; D gene unclear. Germline V gives CDR1 DFQATT, CDR2 SNEGSKA (reference sequence). Between the trimmed V and J ends, which lost 4 bases and 5 bases, there was a span of 6 bases. The CDR3 is 11 amino acids. The CDR3 DNA is TGCAGTGCTAATATAAACAATGAGCAGTTCTTC. Protein: CSANINNEQFF.